This paragraph reports one TCR beta chain. Trimming cost V 2 bases and J 8 bases; bases outside gene matches: 7. The CDR3 extends over 14 amino acids. The V gene's germline CDR1 is SGHTA and CDR2 FQGNSA. This specimen comes from a study of blood T cell repertoires in COVID-19. Study-wide context: The United States, Italy and Spain were the sources of the acute and convalescent COVID-19 samples. Sources were T cells, B-cell-depleted T cells, or PBMCs; the material itself was cDNA or gDNA.

Study processing details: Amplified reference gene primers provided the basis for estimating nucleated cell counts. Some clones are missing from TCRdb's copy, which holds only in-frame ones; the method was immunoSEQ multiplex PCR. D and trimming come from the DNA, and the V and J calls and clone size come from that table. The sample carries some 120,000 clones, approximately 90% recorded once. The sample consisted of peripheral blood. The chain combines TRBV7-2 with TRBJ1-2; 8 bases align to TRBD1. The clonotype comes from a human donor in a cohort sampled during active COVID-19. The chain's CDR3 is CASSLKQGEVGYTF. CDR3 bases: TGTGCCAGCAGCTTAAAACAGGGGGAGGTAGGCTACACCTTC.